This T cell receptor beta chain stems from a study of T cell responses to AZD1222 COVID-19 vaccine. Findings and caveats of the study: Spike regions recognized by vaccine-associated CD4 TCRs spanned the protein, led by 160-218 and 743-854. Repertoire sampling occurred only after the peak T cell response.

The CDR3 sequence is 14 residues long. V was clipped by 3 bases and J by 7 bases, with 16 bases between them. Germline CDR1 reads KGHSH; CDR2 reads LQKENI. The repertoire was sequenced with immunoSEQ multiplex PCR; TCRdb's copy has only in-frame clones and lacks some. Of about 130,000 clones detected, roughly 94% appear once; the ten largest clones hold roughly 2%. On this clone itself: Its antigen remains unknown.

The input for sequencing was peripheral blood, taken on day 0 of AZD1222 vaccination. J is TRBJ2-7 and V is TRBV18; maybe TRBD2 (5 bases). The clonotype comes from an adult in good health. For the CDR3, the DNA is TGTGCCAGCTCACCCGTCGGGGTATCCGATGAGCAGTACTTC. It translates to CASSPVGVSDEQYF.